This TCR beta chain was obtained from a study of blood T cell repertoires in COVID-19. Participants came from some 23 US areas, aged about 18 to 100 years. Researchers sorted participants into cohorts using their self-reported clinical history. For recovered donors of Cohort 3, there were two negative PCRs, clearance, or symptom resolution. The CDR3 consists of 16 residues. The germline gives CDR1 KGHSH, CDR2 LQKENI. Trimming cost V 3 bases and J 6 bases, with 19 bases left between them. As originally analysed: Estimates of nucleated cell counts were drawn from the amplification of reference gene primers. Assay: immunoSEQ multiplex PCR; the TCRdb copy retains only in-frame clones and omits some. Clonal size and the V and J genes are those of that table, whereas D and trimming came from the DNA. The sample consists of some 300,000 clones, 88% of them appearing once.

J is TRBJ2-3 and V is TRBV18; TRBD2 is a possible D gene (7 bases). This TCR derives from a young woman who had recovered from COVID-19. Sequencing was performed on PBMCs or T cells enriched from blood (not recorded which). The DNA of the CDR3 is TGTGCCAGCTCACCCACACGCCGGGGGGCGCGGGATACGCAGTATTTT. Translated, it gives CASSPTRRGARDTQYF.